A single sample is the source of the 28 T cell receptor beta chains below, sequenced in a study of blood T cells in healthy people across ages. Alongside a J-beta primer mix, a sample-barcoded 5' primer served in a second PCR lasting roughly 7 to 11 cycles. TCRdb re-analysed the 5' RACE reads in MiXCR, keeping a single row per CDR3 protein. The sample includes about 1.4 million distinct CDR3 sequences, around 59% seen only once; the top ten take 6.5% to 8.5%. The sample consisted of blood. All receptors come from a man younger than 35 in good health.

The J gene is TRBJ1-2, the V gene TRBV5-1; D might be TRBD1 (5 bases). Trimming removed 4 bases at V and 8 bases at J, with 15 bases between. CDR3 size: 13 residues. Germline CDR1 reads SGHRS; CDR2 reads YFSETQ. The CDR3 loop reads CASSVSGHEGYTF. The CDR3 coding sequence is TGCGCCAGCAGCGTATCAGGGCATGAGGGCTACACCTTC.

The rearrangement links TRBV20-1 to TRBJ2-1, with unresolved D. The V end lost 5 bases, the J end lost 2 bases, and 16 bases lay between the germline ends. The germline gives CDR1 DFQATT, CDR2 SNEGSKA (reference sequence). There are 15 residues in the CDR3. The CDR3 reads CSAPSDDMPYNEQFF. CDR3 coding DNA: TGCAGTGCTCCCTCGGACGACATGCCCTACAATGAGCAGTTCTTC.

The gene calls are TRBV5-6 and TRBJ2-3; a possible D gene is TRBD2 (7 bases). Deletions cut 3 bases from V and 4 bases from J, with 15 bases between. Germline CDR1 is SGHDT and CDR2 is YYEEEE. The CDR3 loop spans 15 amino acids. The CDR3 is CASSYLAGAADTQYF. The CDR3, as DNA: TGTGCCAGCAGCTACCTTGCGGGGGCCGCAGATACGCAGTATTTT.

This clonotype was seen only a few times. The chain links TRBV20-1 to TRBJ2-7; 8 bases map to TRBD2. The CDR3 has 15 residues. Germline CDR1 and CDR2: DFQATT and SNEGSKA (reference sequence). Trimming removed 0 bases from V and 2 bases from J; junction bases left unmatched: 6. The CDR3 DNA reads TGCAGTGCTAGAGATGGGGCGGGGGGCACCTACGAGCAGTACTTC. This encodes CSARDGAGGTYEQYF.

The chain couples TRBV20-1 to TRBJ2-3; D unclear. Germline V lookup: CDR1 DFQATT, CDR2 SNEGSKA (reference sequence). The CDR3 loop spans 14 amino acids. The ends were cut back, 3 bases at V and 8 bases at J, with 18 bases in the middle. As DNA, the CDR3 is TGCAGTGCTAGCTTCGGGTTACGGCTCCCTACGCAGTATTTT. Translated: CSASFGLRLPTQYF.

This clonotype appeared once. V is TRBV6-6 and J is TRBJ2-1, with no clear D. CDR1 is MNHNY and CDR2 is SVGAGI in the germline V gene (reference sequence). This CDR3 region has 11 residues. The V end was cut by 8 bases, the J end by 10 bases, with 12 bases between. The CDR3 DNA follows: TGTGCCAGCGCAAGACAAGGGGAGCAGTTCTTC. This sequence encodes CASARQGEQFF.

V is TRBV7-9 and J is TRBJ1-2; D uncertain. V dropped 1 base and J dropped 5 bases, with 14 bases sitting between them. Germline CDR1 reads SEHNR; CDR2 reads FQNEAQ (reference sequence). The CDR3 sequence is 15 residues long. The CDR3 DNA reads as TGTGCCAGCAGCTTAGTTACGGCTTACGAATATGGCTACACCTTC. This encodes CASSLVTAYEYGYTF.

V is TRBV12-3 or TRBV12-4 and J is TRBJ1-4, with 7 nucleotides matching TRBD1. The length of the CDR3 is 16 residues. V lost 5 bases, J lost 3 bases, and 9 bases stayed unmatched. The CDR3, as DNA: TGTGCCAGCAGTGAGTCCTCGGGACAGCCTAATGAAAAACTGTTTTTT. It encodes CASSESSGQPNEKLFF.

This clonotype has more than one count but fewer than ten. The CDR3 nucleotides read TGTGCCAGCAGTTCGTGGGGGGGCACAGATACGCAGTATTTT. The encoded protein is CASSSWGGTDTQYF. The chain recombines TRBV12-3 or TRBV12-4 with TRBJ2-3, with a possible D match to TRBD2 (6 bases). This CDR3 is built from 14 residues. Between the trimmed V and J ends, which lost 4 bases and 1 base, there was a span of 9 bases.

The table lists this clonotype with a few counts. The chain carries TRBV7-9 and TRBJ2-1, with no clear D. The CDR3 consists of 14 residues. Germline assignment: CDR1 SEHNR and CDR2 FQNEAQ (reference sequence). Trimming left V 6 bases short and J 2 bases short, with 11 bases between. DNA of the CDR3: TGTGCCAGCAGTGGAAAAGAAACCTACAATGAGCAGTTCTTC. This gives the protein CASSGKETYNEQFF.

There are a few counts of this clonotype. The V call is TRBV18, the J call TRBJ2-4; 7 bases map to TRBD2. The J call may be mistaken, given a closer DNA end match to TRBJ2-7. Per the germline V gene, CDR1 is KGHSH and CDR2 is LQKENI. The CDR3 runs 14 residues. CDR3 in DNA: TGTGCCAGCTCACCCGAGACTAGCAGGGCCGAGCAGTACTTC. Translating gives CASSPETSRAEQYF.

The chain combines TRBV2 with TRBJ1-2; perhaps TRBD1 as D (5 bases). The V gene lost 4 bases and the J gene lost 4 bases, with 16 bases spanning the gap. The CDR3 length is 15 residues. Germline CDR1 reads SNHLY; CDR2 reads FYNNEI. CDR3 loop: CASSGPGRDVYGYTF. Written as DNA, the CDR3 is TGTGCCAGCAGTGGGCCAGGGAGGGACGTCTATGGCTACACCTTC.

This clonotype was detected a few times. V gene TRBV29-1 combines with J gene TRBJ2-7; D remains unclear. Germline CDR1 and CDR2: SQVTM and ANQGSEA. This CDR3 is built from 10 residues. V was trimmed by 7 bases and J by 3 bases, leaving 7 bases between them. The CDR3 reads CSATGYEQYF. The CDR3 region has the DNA TGCAGCGCTACCGGCTACGAGCAGTACTTC.

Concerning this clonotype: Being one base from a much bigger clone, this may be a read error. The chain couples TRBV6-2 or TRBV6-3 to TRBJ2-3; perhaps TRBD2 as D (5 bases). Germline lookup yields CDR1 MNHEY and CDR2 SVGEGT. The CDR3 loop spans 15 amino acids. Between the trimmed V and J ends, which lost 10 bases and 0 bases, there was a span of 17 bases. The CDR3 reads CATFPGESSTDTQYF. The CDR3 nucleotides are TGTGCCACCTTCCCTGGGGAGTCTAGCACAGATACGCAGTATTTT.

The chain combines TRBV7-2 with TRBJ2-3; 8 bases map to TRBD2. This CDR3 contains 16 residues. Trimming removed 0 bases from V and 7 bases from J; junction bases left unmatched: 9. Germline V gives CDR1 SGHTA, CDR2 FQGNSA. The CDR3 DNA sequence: TGTGCCAGCAGCTTAGCCCCAGCGGGAGTCGCTAATACGCAGTATTTT. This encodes CASSLAPAGVANTQYF.

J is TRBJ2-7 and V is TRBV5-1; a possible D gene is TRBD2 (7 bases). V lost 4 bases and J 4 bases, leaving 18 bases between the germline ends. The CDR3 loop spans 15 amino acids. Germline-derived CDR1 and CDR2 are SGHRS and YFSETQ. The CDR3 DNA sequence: TGCGCCAGCAGCCCCCCCGGGGGGCCGATTTACGAGCAGTACTTC. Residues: CASSPPGGPIYEQYF.

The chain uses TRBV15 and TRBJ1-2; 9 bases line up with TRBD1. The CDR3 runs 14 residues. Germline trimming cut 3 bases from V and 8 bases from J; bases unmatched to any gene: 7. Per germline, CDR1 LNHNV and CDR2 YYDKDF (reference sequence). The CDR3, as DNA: TGTGCCACCAGCAGCATTTCCGGGACAGGGGGCTACACCTTC. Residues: CATSSISGTGGYTF.

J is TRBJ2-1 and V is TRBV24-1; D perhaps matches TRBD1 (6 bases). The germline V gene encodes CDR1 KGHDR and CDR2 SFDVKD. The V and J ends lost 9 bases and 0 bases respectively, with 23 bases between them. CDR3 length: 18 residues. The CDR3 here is CATGGGQGSPSSYNEQFF. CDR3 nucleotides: TGTGCCACCGGAGGTGGTCAGGGGTCCCCCTCCTCCTACAATGAGCAGTTCTTC.

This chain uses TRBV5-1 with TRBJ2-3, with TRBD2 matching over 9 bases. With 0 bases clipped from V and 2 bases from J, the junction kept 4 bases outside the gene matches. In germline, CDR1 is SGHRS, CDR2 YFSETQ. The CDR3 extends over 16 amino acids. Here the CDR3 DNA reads TGCGCCAGCAGCTTGGATGGCGGGGGGGACACAGATACGCAGTATTTT. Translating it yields CASSLDGGGDTDTQYF.

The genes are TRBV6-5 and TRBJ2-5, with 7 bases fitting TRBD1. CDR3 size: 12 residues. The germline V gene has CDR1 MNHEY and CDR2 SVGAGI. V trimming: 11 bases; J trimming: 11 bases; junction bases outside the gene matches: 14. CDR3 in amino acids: CACKFRGGKQYF. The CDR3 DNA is TGTGCCTGCAAATTCCGAGGGGGCAAGCAGTACTTC.

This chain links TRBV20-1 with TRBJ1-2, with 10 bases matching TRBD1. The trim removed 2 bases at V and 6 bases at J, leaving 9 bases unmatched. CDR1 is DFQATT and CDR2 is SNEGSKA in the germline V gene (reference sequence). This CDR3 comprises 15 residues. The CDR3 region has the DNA TGCAGTGCTAGAATGACAGGGGGCGTCCTGGATGGCTACACCTTC. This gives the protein CSARMTGGVLDGYTF.

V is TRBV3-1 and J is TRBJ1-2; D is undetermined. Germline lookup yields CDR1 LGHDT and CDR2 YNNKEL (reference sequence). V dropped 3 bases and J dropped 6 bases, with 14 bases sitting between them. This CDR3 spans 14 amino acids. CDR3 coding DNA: TGTGCCAGCAGCCAGGGTCCAACGATGGATGGCTACACCTTC. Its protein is CASSQGPTMDGYTF.

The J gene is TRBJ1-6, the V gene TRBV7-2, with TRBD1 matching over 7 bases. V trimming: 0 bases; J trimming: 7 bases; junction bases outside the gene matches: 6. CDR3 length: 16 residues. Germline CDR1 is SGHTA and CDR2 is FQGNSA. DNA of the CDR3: TGTGCCAGCAGCTTAGCGGCTGGCAGGGGGAATTCACCCCTCCACTTT. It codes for CASSLAAGRGNSPLHF.

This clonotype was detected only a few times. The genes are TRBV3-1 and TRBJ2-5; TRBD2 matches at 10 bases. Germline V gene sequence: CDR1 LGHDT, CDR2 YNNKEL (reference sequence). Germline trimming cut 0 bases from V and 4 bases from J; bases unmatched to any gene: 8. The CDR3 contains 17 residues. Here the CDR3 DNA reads TGTGCCAGCAGCCAAGAAAGGCTAGCGGGGGAAGGAGAGACCCAGTACTTC. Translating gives CASSQERLAGEGETQYF.

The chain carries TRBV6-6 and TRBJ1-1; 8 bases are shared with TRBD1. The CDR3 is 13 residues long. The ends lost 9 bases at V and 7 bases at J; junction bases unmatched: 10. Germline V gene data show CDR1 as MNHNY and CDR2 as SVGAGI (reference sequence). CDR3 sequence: CASCQGARYEAFF. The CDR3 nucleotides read TGTGCCAGTTGCCAGGGGGCGCGGTATGAAGCTTTCTTT.

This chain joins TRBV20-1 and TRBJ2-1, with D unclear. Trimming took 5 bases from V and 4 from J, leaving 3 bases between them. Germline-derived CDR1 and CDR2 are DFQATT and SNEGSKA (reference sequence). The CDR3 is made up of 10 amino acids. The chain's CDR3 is CSAVYNEQFF. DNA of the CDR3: TGCAGTGCTGTTTACAATGAGCAGTTCTTC.

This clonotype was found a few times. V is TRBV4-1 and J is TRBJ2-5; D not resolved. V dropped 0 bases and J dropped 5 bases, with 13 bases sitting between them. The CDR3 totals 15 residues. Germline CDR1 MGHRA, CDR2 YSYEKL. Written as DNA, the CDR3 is TGCGCCAGCAGCCAAGAGATCGGCCTCCTGGAGACCCAGTACTTC. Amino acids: CASSQEIGLLETQYF.

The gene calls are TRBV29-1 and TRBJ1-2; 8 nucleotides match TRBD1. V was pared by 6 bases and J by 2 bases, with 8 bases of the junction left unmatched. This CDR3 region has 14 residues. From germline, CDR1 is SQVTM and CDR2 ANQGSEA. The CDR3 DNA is TGCAGCGTCCAAAAGACAGGGGAGAACTATGGCTACACCTTC. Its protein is CSVQKTGENYGYTF.